Listed below are T cell receptor beta chains from one sample, sequenced in a study of human CD8 memory T cell subsets. TCRdb re-called the 5' RACE reads and gives one entry per CDR3 protein, without DNA. The data include several thousand distinct CDR3 sequences; the top ten clones carry roughly 24%. Sequenced material: CD8+ T cells from PBMCs. The receptors were gathered from a human donor in good health. The CDR3 runs from the conserved cysteine through the conserved F or W. Fields, in order: clone size, V gene, J gene, CDR3 protein. Where a row states a size, it is once, few, many or the class of an expanded clone; other rows omit it.

medium-sized	TRBV3-1	TRBJ2-7	CASSPDSSYEQYF
medium-sized	TRBV11-2	TRBJ2-5	CASSLAPYQETQYF
-	TRBV5-1	TRBJ2-5	CASSFATALPGETQYF
-	TRBV29-1	TRBJ2-3	CSVHAATDTQYF
-	TRBV27	TRBJ2-1	CASSLSTGAPYNEQFF
-	TRBV27	TRBJ2-1	CASSFNSGNEQFF
-	TRBV5-1	TRBJ2-1	CASSHYTSGAYNEQFF
-	TRBV5-1	TRBJ2-7	CASSLGAGKSYEQYF
-	TRBV21-1	TRBJ2-1	CASSKRLPASGLYNEQFF
-	TRBV5-6	TRBJ2-1	CASSPWTSGRGYNEQFF
-	TRBV12-3/TRBV12-4	TRBJ2-7	CATRTSGSYEQYF
-	TRBV7-9	TRBJ2-1	CASSQGLAGDEQFF
-	TRBV30	TRBJ2-1	CAWSADFGEQFF
-	TRBV7-9	TRBJ1-2	CASIDGLRDYGYTF
-	TRBV24-1	TRBJ2-1	CATGGVSDRNEQFF
-	TRBV29-1	TRBJ2-4	CSVEVADKNIQYF
-	TRBV2	TRBJ1-1	CASRGQVNTEAFF
-	TRBV7-6	TRBJ2-7	CASSLEAVGEQYF
-	TRBV9	TRBJ2-5	CASSETHGLASGETQYF
medium-sized	TRBV29-1	TRBJ2-5	CSVEGKLASGIAETQYF
medium-sized	TRBV5-4	TRBJ1-2	CASSLGLRPYDYTF
-	TRBV7-2	TRBJ2-3	CASSPPLAMSDTQYF
-	TRBV6-1	TRBJ1-2	CASTRGHYGYTF
-	TRBV11-2	TRBJ2-5	CASSLGHLLDREEETQYF
medium-sized	TRBV12-3/TRBV12-4	TRBJ1-2	CASSLDGLYGYTF
medium-sized	TRBV14	TRBJ2-7	CASSPLGAGVLSYEQYF
medium-sized	TRBV28	TRBJ1-4	CASSSYSGQVGEKLFF
medium-sized	TRBV2	TRBJ2-5	CASRGYQETQYF
-	TRBV4-2	TRBJ2-7	CASSQGEGRYEQYF
-	TRBV19	TRBJ2-7	CASSTDGEQYF
-	TRBV5-1	TRBJ1-1	CASSLGQGRGRAEAFF
-	TRBV7-9	TRBJ2-1	CASRDGLAGKGEQFF
medium-sized	TRBV29-1	TRBJ1-4	CSVEGGQGDEKLFF
-	TRBV7-9	TRBJ2-5	CASSPRTGSQETQYF
-	TRBV7-6	TRBJ2-7	CASSHMTSGSLSEQYF
-	TRBV6-5	TRBJ1-1	CASSYSVGATEAFF
-	TRBV20-1	TRBJ2-3	CSARSTSGGVTDTQYF
medium-sized	TRBV5-1	TRBJ2-1	CASTGQSVINEQFF
-	TRBV7-6	TRBJ2-7	CASSLARQGALGYEQYF
medium-sized	TRBV28	TRBJ2-2	CASSLLGPGELFF
-	TRBV20-1	TRBJ1-6	CSARTGGANSPLHF
-	TRBV28	TRBJ1-2	CASSVITTGGGYTF
medium-sized	TRBV4-1	TRBJ2-1	CASSLGLRGDEQFF